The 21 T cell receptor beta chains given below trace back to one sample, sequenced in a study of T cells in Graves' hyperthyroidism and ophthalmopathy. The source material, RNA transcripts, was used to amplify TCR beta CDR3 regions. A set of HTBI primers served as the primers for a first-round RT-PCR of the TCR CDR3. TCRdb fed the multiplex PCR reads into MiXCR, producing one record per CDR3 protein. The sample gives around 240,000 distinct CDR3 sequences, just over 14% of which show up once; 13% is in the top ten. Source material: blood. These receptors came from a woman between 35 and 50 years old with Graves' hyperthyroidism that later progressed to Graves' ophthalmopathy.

The CDR3 reads CASSHALAGGPRRTDTQYF. CDR3 sequence (DNA): TGCGCCAGCAGCCATGCTCTAGCGGGAGGGCCCCGTAGGACAGATACGCAGTATTTT. The gene calls are TRBV4-1 and TRBJ2-3, with 12 bases aligning to TRBD2. The junction had 13 bases not matched to a gene; V was cut back by 3 bases and J by 3 bases. The germline V gene encodes CDR1 MGHRA and CDR2 YSYEKL. The CDR3 has 19 residues.

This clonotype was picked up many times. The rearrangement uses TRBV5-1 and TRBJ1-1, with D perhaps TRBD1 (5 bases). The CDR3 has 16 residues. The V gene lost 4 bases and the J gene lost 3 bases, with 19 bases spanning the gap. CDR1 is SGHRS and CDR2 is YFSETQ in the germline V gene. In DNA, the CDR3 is TGCGCCAGCAGCCCGCTACAGGTTCCGGGGGACACTGAAGCTTTCTTT. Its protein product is CASSPLQVPGDTEAFF.

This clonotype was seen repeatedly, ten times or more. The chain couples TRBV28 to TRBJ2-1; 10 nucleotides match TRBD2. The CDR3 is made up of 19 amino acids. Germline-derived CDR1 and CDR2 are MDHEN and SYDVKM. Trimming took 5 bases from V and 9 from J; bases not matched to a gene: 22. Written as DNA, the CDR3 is TGTGCCAGCAGTCCTTTGGGCCGGGGTTCTAGCGGGAGTTTGGTTGAGCAGTTCTTC. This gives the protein CASSPLGRGSSGSLVEQFF.

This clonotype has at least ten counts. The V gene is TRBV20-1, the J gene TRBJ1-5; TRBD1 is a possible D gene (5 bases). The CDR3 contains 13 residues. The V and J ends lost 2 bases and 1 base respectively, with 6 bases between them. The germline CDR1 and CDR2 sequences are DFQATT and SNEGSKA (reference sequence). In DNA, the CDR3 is TGCAGTGCTAGAAGACAGAGCAATCAGCCCCAGCATTTT. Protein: CSARRQSNQPQHF.

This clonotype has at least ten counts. The CDR3 spells CASSPLDTETNYGYTF. The CDR3 DNA reads TGTGCCAGCTCACCACTTGACACGGAAACTAACTATGGCTACACCTTC. This chain links TRBV18 with TRBJ1-2; D gene unclear. The germline CDR1 and CDR2 sequences are KGHSH and LQKENI. The CDR3 consists of 16 residues. Between the trimmed V and J ends, which lost 1 base and 0 bases, there was a span of 12 bases. Based on the CDR3 plus reference TRBV18 and TRBJ1-2, the full variable domain is NAGVMQNPRHLVRRRGQEARLRCSPMKGHSHVYWYRQLPEEGLKFMVYLQKENIIDESGMPKERFSAEFPKEGPSILRIQQVVRGDSAAYFCASSPLDTETNYGYTFGSGTRLTVV.

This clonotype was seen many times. The CDR3 spells CATSDATGDETQYF. The CDR3 bases are TGTGCCACCAGTGACGCGACAGGGGACGAGACCCAGTACTTC. V is TRBV24-1 and J is TRBJ2-5; TRBD1 agrees at 8 bases. The CDR3 consists of 14 residues. Germline V gene lookup returns CDR1 KGHDR and CDR2 SFDVKD. The trim removed 4 bases at V and 5 bases at J, leaving 5 bases unmatched.

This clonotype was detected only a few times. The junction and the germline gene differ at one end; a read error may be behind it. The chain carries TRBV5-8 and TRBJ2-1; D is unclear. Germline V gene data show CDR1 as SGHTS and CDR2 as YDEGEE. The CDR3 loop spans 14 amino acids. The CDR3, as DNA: TGTGCCAGCAGCTTTCGGAGCTCCTACAGTGAGCAGTTCTTC. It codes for CASSFRSSYSEQFF.

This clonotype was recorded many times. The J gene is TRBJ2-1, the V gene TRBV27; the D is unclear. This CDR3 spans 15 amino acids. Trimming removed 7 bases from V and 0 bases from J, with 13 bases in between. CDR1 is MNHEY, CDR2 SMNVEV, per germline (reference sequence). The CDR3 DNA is TGTGCCAGCAACCAGAGGCTTAGCTCCTACAATGAGCAGTTCTTC. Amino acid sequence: CASNQRLSSYNEQFF.

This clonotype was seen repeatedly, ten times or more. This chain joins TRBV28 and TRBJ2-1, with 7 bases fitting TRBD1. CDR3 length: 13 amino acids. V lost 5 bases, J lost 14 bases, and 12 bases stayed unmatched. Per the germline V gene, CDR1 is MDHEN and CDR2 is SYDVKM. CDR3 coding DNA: TGTGCCAGCAGTCCGCAGGGGGTCTCTTGGAAGTTCTTC. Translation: CASSPQGVSWKFF.

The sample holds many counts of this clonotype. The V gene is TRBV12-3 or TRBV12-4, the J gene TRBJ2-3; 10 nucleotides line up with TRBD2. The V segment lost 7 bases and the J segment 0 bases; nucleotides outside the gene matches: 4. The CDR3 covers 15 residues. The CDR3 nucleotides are TGTGCCAGCACCTTGACTAGCGGGAGCACAGATACGCAGTATTTT. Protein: CASTLTSGSTDTQYF.

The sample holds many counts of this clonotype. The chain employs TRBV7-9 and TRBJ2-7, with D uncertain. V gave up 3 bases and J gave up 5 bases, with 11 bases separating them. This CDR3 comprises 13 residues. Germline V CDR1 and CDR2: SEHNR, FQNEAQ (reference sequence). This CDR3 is CASSFTLSDEQYF. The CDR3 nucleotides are TGTGCCAGCAGCTTCACCCTGTCAGACGAGCAGTACTTC.

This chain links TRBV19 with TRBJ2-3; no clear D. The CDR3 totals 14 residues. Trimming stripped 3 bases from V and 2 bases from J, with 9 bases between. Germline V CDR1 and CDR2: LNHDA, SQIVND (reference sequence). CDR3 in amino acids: CASSILSFTDTQYF. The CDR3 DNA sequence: TGTGCCAGTAGTATTTTGTCCTTCACAGATACGCAGTATTTT.

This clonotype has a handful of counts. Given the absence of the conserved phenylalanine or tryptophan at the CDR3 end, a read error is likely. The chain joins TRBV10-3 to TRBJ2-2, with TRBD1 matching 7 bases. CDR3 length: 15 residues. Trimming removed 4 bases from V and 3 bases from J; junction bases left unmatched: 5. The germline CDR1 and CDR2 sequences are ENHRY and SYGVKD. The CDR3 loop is CAISGWQGDTGELFL. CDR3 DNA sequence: TGTGCCATCAGTGGATGGCAGGGGGACACCGGGGAGCTGTTTCTT.

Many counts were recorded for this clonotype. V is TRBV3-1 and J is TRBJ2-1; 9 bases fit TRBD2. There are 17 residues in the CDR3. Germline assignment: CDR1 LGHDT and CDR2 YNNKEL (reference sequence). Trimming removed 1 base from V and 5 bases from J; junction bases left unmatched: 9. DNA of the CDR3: TGTGCCAGCAGCCAAGTTCTAGCGGGGAGAACAAACAATGAGCAGTTCTTC. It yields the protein CASSQVLAGRTNNEQFF.

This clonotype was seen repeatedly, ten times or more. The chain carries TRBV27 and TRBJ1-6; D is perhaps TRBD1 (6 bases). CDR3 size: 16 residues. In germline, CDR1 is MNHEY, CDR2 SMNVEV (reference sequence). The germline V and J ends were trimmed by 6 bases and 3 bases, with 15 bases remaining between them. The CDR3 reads CASSPTGTLYNSPLHF. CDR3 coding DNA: TGTGCCAGCAGCCCTACCGGGACACTCTATAATTCACCCCTCCACTTT.

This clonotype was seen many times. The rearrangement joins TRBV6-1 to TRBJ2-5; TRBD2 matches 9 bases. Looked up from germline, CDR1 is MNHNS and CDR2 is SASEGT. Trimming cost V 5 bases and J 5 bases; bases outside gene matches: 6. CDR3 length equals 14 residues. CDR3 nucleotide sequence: TGTGCCAGCAGTCAGGGACTAGCTCGGGAGACCCAGTACTTC. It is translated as CASSQGLARETQYF.

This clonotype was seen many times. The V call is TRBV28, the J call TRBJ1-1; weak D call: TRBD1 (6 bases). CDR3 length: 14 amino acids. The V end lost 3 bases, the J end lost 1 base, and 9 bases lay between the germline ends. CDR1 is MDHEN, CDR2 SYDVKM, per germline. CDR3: CASSLHRANTEAFF. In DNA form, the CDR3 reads TGTGCCAGCAGTTTGCACAGGGCGAACACTGAAGCTTTCTTT.

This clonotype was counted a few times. The CDR3 sequence: CAWSVSGRYNEQFF. The CDR3 coding sequence is TGTGCCTGGAGTGTTAGCGGGAGATACAATGAGCAGTTCTTC. The chain combines TRBV30 with TRBJ2-1, with 9 bases aligning to TRBD2. V dropped 0 bases and J dropped 4; count of bases not matched to a gene: 1. This CDR3 contains 14 residues. The germline V gene has CDR1 GTSNPN and CDR2 SVGIG (reference sequence).

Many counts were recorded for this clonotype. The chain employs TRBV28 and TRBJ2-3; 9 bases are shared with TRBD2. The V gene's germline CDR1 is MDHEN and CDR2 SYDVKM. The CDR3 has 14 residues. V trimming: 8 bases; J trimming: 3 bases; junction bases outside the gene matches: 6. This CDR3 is CASSGSGSTDTQYF. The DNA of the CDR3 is TGTGCCAGCTCTGGTAGCGGGAGTACAGATACGCAGTATTTT.

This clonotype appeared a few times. The CDR3 sequence: CASSSVPGASYEQYF. CDR3 nucleotide sequence: TGTGCCAGCAGCTCTGTTCCCGGGGCCTCCTACGAGCAGTACTTC. The J gene is TRBJ2-7, the V gene TRBV5-4; D assignment may be TRBD1 or TRBD2 (5 bases each). Per germline, CDR1 SGHNT and CDR2 YYREEE (reference sequence). The CDR3 is 15 amino acids. V was pared by 3 bases and J by 0 bases, with 13 bases between.

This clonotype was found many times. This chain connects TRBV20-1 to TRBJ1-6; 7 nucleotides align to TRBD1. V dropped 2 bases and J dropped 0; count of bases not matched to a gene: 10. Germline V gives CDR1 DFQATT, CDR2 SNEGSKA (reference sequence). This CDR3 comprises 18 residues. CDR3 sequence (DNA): TGCAGTGCTAGACTCGTGGGGACAGCAAGCTCCTATAATTCACCCCTCCACTTT. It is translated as CSARLVGTASSYNSPLHF.